The subject of this entry is one TCR beta chain. As yet, its antigen is unknown. The data were produced by immunoSEQ multiplex PCR, yet TCRdb's version contains in-frame clones alone and is incomplete. The table has about 200,000 clones, roughly 88% seen once. This record belongs to a study of cytomegalovirus exposure and HLA in healthy donors. Germline V gene lookup returns CDR1 SGDLS and CDR2 YYNGEE. The CDR3 totals 14 residues. Trimming stripped 4 bases from V and 3 bases from J, with 13 bases between. Findings and limits, study-wide: TCR clusters originating in the first cohort tended to co-occur in the 120 validation repertoires, according to a later analysis. Most TCR sequences proved rare, with some public TCRs found in many donors.

The TCR sequence derives from a woman aged 18-35 years in good health and CMV-seronegative. The chain links TRBV9 to TRBJ1-2, with D perhaps matching TRBD1 (5 bases). Sequencing used PBMCs. The CDR3 DNA sequence: TGTGCCAGCAGCCTCTCGGGAGGGGACTATGGCTACACCTTC. Encoded protein: CASSLSGGDYGYTF.